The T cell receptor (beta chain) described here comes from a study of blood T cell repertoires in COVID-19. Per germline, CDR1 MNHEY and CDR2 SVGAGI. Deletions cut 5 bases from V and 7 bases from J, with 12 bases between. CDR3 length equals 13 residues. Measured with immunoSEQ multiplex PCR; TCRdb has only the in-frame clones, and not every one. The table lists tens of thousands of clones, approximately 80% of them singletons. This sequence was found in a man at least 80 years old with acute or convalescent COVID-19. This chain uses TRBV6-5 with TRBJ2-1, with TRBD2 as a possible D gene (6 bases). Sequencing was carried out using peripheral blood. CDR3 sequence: CASSSFGSNEQFF. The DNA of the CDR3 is TGTGCCAGCAGTAGTTTCGGGAGTAATGAGCAGTTCTTC.